The 30 T cell receptor beta chains below come from one sample, sequenced in a study of blood T cell repertoires in COVID-19 (dated by TCRdb to about 2020). The library was obtained by the immunoSEQ multiplex PCR assay. This is the immuneACCESS table as TCRdb keeps it, with only in-frame sequences that have V and J called. A part of the clones is gone; compared with another copy, unresolved V genes explain less than half, and the rest is unexplained. The sample records 70,000 to 90,000 clones, approximately 90% of which are singletons. Jointly, the top ten make up approximately 1.2% of the sample. The sample was PBMCs or T cells enriched from blood (not recorded which). Receptor source: a woman aged 45-60 years with acute COVID-19.

J is TRBJ2-2 and V is TRBV6-1; the D gene is possibly TRBD2 (5 bases). The CDR3 has 15 residues. Per germline, CDR1 MNHNS and CDR2 SASEGT. V lost 0 bases, J lost 2 bases, and 7 bases lay in between. CDR3: CASSEAPSNTGELFF. As DNA, the CDR3 is TGTGCCAGCAGTGAAGCGCCTAGCAACACCGGGGAGCTGTTTTTT.

The chain recombines TRBV19 with TRBJ1-5, with D unclear. The germline V gene encodes CDR1 LNHDA and CDR2 SQIVND (reference sequence). The germline V and J ends were trimmed by 5 bases and 0 bases, with 5 bases remaining between them. This CDR3 has 13 residues. CDR3 in amino acids: CASSFHSNQPQHF. CDR3 DNA sequence: TGTGCCAGTAGTTTCCATAGCAATCAGCCCCAGCATTTT.

The rearrangement uses TRBV5-1 and TRBJ2-1, with D perhaps TRBD2 (5 bases). The CDR3 covers 13 residues. CDR1 SGHRS and CDR2 YFSETQ come from the germline V gene. V lost 4 bases, J lost 5 bases, and 10 bases lay in between. DNA for the CDR3: TGCGCCAGCAGCCCCGGGGTACACAATGAGCAGTTCTTC. This sequence encodes CASSPGVHNEQFF.

V usage is TRBV11-2 and J usage is TRBJ1-1, with TRBD1 as a possible D gene (5 bases). Trimming removed 1 base at V and 1 base at J, with 10 bases between. The germline V gene has CDR1 SGHAT and CDR2 FQNNGV. The CDR3 loop spans 15 amino acids. DNA of the CDR3: TGTGCCAGCAGCTTAGGCGTAACAGGGAACACTGAAGCTTTCTTT. It specifies CASSLGVTGNTEAFF.

The chain uses TRBV10-2 and TRBJ2-1; 11 positions match TRBD2. Germline CDR1 WSHSY, CDR2 SAAADI. Losses at the gene ends were 6 bases for V and 7 bases for J; bases not matched to a gene: 8. The CDR3 sequence is 15 residues long. CDR3 in amino acids: CASRVAGGPGNEQFF. CDR3 bases: TGCGCCAGCAGGGTAGCGGGAGGGCCAGGAAATGAGCAGTTCTTC.

V and J are TRBV9 and TRBJ1-1; 10 bases map to TRBD1. The junction had 9 bases not matched to a gene; V was cut back by 5 bases and J by 5 bases. CDR3 length equals 15 residues. CDR1 is SGDLS and CDR2 is YYNGEE in the germline V gene. The CDR3 is CASSRTGGPRTEAFF. The CDR3 DNA follows: TGTGCCAGCAGTAGGACAGGGGGTCCAAGGACTGAAGCTTTCTTT.

The rearrangement uses TRBV19 and TRBJ1-1; the match to TRBD1 covers 8 bases. This CDR3 is 15 amino acids long. J lost 0 bases, V lost 4 bases, and 4 bases had no gene match. CDR1 LNHDA and CDR2 SQIVND come from the germline V gene (reference sequence). The CDR3 DNA reads as TGTGCCAGTAGTAGGGCAGGGGGCTTGAACACTGAAGCTTTCTTT. Its protein product is CASSRAGGLNTEAFF.

The V call is TRBV7-9, the J call TRBJ2-1; tentative D call: TRBD1 (5 bases). V shed 1 base and J shed 7 bases, with 8 bases lying between them. Per germline, CDR1 SEHNR and CDR2 FQNEAQ (reference sequence). This CDR3 contains 13 residues. The CDR3 reads CASSLDRPNEQFF. CDR3 nucleotides: TGTGCCAGCAGCTTAGACAGGCCGAATGAGCAGTTCTTC.

Turning to this clone: Germline and junction disagree at one end, which may indicate a read error. The V call is TRBV6-1, the J call TRBJ1-5; 7 positions agree with TRBD1. Germline V gene lookup returns CDR1 MNHNS and CDR2 SASEGT. CDR3 length equals 19 residues. This CDR3 reads CASTEAWTGASSFNQPQHF. In nucleotides, the CDR3 is TGTGCCAGCACTGAAGCATGGACAGGCGCCTCTAGCTTCAATCAGCCCCAGCATTTT.

V gene TRBV5-8 combines with J gene TRBJ1-1, with D tentatively TRBD1 (5 bases). Trimming removed 4 bases at V and 3 bases at J, with 16 bases between. The CDR3 totals 15 residues. The V gene's germline CDR1 is SGHTS and CDR2 YDEGEE. The CDR3 is CASSQNGRGDTEAFF. CDR3 DNA: TGTGCCAGCAGCCAAAACGGACGGGGGGACACTGAAGCTTTCTTT.

The rearrangement joins TRBV27 to TRBJ1-1; 9 bases align to TRBD1. Germline V lookup: CDR1 MNHEY, CDR2 SMNVEV (reference sequence). After removal of 5 bases from V and 12 bases from J, the junction contained 7 bases not matched to a gene. The CDR3 length is 12 residues. CDR3 nucleotide sequence: TGTGCCAGCAGTATAAACAGGGGGCTCCCTTTCTTT. This gives the protein CASSINRGLPFF.

This chain joins TRBV7-2 and TRBJ2-3, with 9 bases lining up with TRBD2. Per the germline V gene, CDR1 is SGHTA and CDR2 is FQGNSA. The CDR3 contains 15 residues. The junction had 1 base not matched to a gene; V was cut back by 3 bases and J by 0 bases. The CDR3 sequence: CASSLTSGSTDTQYF. CDR3 nucleotides: TGTGCCAGCAGCTTGACTAGCGGAAGCACAGATACGCAGTATTTT.

The CDR3 here is CASNSGAGGGPQHF. The CDR3 region has the DNA TGTGCCAGCAACTCCGGAGCGGGGGGTGGTCCCCAGCATTTT. The rearrangement uses TRBV7-2 and TRBJ1-5; TRBD1 is a possible D gene (5 bases). The CDR3 totals 14 residues. CDR1 and CDR2 (germline): SGHTA, FQGNSA. V lost 7 bases and J lost 10, with 20 bases in between.

The genes are TRBV19 and TRBJ2-2; TRBD2 aligns across 11 bases. Germline-derived CDR1 and CDR2 are LNHDA and SQIVND (reference sequence). There are 18 residues in the CDR3. Trimming took 3 bases from V and 5 from J; bases not matched to a gene: 11. For the CDR3, the DNA is TGTGCCAGTAGTATTTTTCTCGTACTAGCGGGAGAAACCGGGGAGCTGTTTTTT. This gives the protein CASSIFLVLAGETGELFF.

V is TRBV13 and J is TRBJ2-7; 12 bases are a match to TRBD2. CDR1 and CDR2 from the germline V gene are PRHDT and FYEKMQ (reference sequence). The CDR3 spans 17 residues. V lost 5 bases and J lost 3; bases outside the gene matches: 11. The CDR3 nucleotides are TGTGCCAGCAGCAGGAGACTAGCGGGAGTTGAACGCTACGAGCAGTACTTC. Amino acids: CASSRRLAGVERYEQYF.

V usage is TRBV28 and J usage is TRBJ2-3; 7 bases match TRBD1. CDR1 and CDR2 (germline): MDHEN, SYDVKM. The CDR3 has 14 amino acids. Trimming took 6 bases from V and 6 from J; bases not matched to a gene: 9. Written as DNA, the CDR3 is TGTGCCAGCAGCCCTAGGGGGCGCTGGGATACGCAGTATTTT. The encoded protein is CASSPRGRWDTQYF.

V and J are TRBV30 and TRBJ2-7, with TRBD1 as a possible D gene (6 bases). Germline CDR1 GTSNPN, CDR2 SVGIG (reference sequence). V was clipped by 3 bases and J by 4 bases, with 10 bases between them. The CDR3 is 12 residues long. This chain's CDR3 is CAWSPQGYEQYF. The CDR3 DNA reads as TGTGCCTGGAGCCCACAGGGTTACGAGCAGTACTTC.

This rearrangement joins TRBV15 to TRBJ2-4, with 8 nucleotides matching TRBD1. The J segment lost 7 bases and the V segment lost 0 bases, leaving 5 bases of the junction unmatched. The CDR3 totals 15 residues. Germline values: CDR1 LNHNV, CDR2 YYDKDF (reference sequence). CDR3 in DNA: TGTGCCACCAGCAGAGATCAGGGGGCCATGAACATTCAGTACTTC. Its translation: CATSRDQGAMNIQYF.

This chain uses TRBV5-4 with TRBJ1-1; weak D call: TRBD1 (5 bases). Germline CDR1 reads SGHNT; CDR2 reads YYREEE (reference sequence). The CDR3 runs to 15 residues. Trimming cost V 0 bases and J 0 bases, with 9 bases left between them. Here the CDR3 DNA reads TGTGCCAGCAGCTTGGTACAGGCGATGAACACTGAAGCTTTCTTT. Its translation: CASSLVQAMNTEAFF.

V usage is TRBV2 and J usage is TRBJ1-5, with D possibly being TRBD1 (6 bases). The CDR3 consists of 14 residues. Trimming removed 9 bases at V and 5 bases at J, with 17 bases between. Looked up from germline, CDR1 is SNHLY and CDR2 is FYNNEI. The CDR3 protein is CASNDRTADQPQHF. CDR3 nucleotide sequence: TGTGCCAGTAACGACAGGACCGCGGATCAGCCCCAGCATTTT.

The chain has TRBV9 and TRBJ2-2; 15 positions agree with TRBD2. The CDR3 covers 16 residues. Per germline, CDR1 SGDLS and CDR2 YYNGEE. Trimming removed 3 bases from V and 5 bases from J; junction bases left unmatched: 2. CDR3 DNA sequence: TGTGCCAGCAGCGCCGGGACTAGCGGGAGGACCGGGGAGCTGTTTTTT. Its translation is CASSAGTSGRTGELFF.

This clone was seen just once. The rearrangement uses TRBV7-8 and TRBJ1-1; weak D call: TRBD1 (5 bases). Germline V gene sequence: CDR1 SGHVS, CDR2 FQNEAQ. V was pared by 1 base and J by 3 bases, with 9 bases between. The CDR3 runs to 14 residues. In nucleotides, the CDR3 is TGTGCCAGCAGCTTAGGGGGCTCGCACACTGAAGCTTTCTTT. Its protein product is CASSLGGSHTEAFF. The full variable domain, completed using reference TRBV7-8 and TRBJ1-1, is GAGVSQSPRYKVAKRGQDVALRCDPISGHVSLFWYQQALGQGPEFLTYFQNEAQLDKSGLPSDRFFAERPEGSVSTLKIQRTQQEDSAVYLCASSLGGSHTEAFFGQGTRLTVV.

This clone was detected once. V gene TRBV29-1 combines with J gene TRBJ2-7; 9 bases are shared with TRBD1. CDR1 and CDR2 (germline): SQVTM, ANQGSEA. The CDR3 contains 14 residues. Unmatched junction bases numbered 12, after V lost 6 bases and J lost 6 bases. The CDR3 is CSVTGQGLPSEQYF. CDR3 DNA: TGCAGCGTAACCGGACAGGGGCTCCCTTCCGAGCAGTACTTC.

The rearrangement uses TRBV5-1 and TRBJ2-3, with 8 bases that match TRBD2. The V gene end was trimmed by 4 bases and the J gene end by 4 bases; junction bases not matched to a gene: 8. The CDR3 runs to 15 residues. Germline CDR1 SGHRS, CDR2 YFSETQ. As DNA, the CDR3 is TGCGCCAGCAGCGGAGGAATCGGGAGGGCAGATACGCAGTATTTT. Protein sequence: CASSGGIGRADTQYF.

V usage is TRBV27 and J usage is TRBJ1-1; D call uncertain. The germline V and J ends were trimmed by 3 bases and 6 bases, with 5 bases remaining between them. Germline loops: CDR1 MNHEY, CDR2 SMNVEV (reference sequence). CDR3 length equals 11 residues. The DNA for the CDR3 is TGTGCCAGCAGTTTTGGCCCTGAAGCTTTCTTT. Protein sequence: CASSFGPEAFF.

The rearrangement joins TRBV5-1 to TRBJ2-3; 13 bases align to TRBD2. V was pared by 4 bases and J by 4 bases, with 12 bases of the junction left unmatched. The CDR3 has 18 amino acids. Germline-derived CDR1 and CDR2 are SGHRS and YFSETQ. CDR3 nucleotide sequence: TGCGCCAGCAGCATCAGGGGAACTAGCGGGAGGGCCGCAGATACGCAGTATTTT. Translation: CASSIRGTSGRAADTQYF. Drawing the rest from reference TRBV5-1 and TRBJ2-3, the complete variable domain is KAGVTQTPRYLIKTRGQQVTLSCSPISGHRSVSWYQQTPGQGLQFLFEYFSETQRNKGNFPGRFSGRQFSNSRSEMNVSTLELGDSALYLCASSIRGTSGRAADTQYFGPGTRLTVL.

The chain combines TRBV7-8 with TRBJ1-5; weak D call: TRBD1 (6 bases). The CDR3 spans 14 residues. V lost 5 bases, J lost 5 bases, and 13 bases lay in between. Germline loops: CDR1 SGHVS, CDR2 FQNEAQ. The CDR3: CASSADRSHQPQHF. The CDR3, as DNA: TGTGCCAGCAGCGCAGACAGGAGTCATCAGCCCCAGCATTTT.

This rearrangement joins TRBV10-2 to TRBJ2-7, with 9 nucleotides matching TRBD2. V shed 7 bases and J 4 bases; nucleotides not matched to a gene: 17. The V gene's germline CDR1 is WSHSY and CDR2 SAAADI. CDR3 size: 17 residues. The CDR3 here is CASKVSASGTVGYEQYF. In DNA form, the CDR3 reads TGCGCCAGCAAGGTATCGGCTAGCGGGACAGTGGGTTACGAGCAGTACTTC.

V gene TRBV11-3 combines with J gene TRBJ2-3; 9 nucleotides match TRBD2. The V gene end was trimmed by 1 base and the J gene end by 0 bases; junction bases not matched to a gene: 8. The length of the CDR3 is 18 residues. Germline V gene data show CDR1 as SGHNT and CDR2 as YENEEA. CDR3 amino acids: CASSLGASGIGSTDTQYF. As DNA, the CDR3 is TGTGCCAGCAGCTTAGGGGCTAGCGGGATTGGGAGCACAGATACGCAGTATTTT.

The rearrangement joins TRBV11-2 to TRBJ1-5; the D is unclear. The CDR3 is 15 amino acids. CDR1 SGHAT and CDR2 FQNNGV come from the germline V gene. Trimming cost V 5 bases and J 0 bases, with 11 bases left between them. The CDR3 protein is CASSRGGISNQPQHF. DNA for the CDR3: TGTGCCAGCAGCCGAGGAGGGATTAGCAATCAGCCCCAGCATTTT. The full variable domain, in which reference TRBV11-2 and TRBJ1-5 provide the parts outside the CDR3, is EAGVAQSPRYKIIEKRQSVAFWCNPISGHATLYWYQQILGQGPKLLIQFQNNGVVDDSQLPKDRFSAERLKGVDSTLKIQPAKLEDSAVYLCASSRGGISNQPQHFGDGTRLSIL.